These T cell receptor beta chains were read from a single sample in a study of beta chain features in type 1 diabetes. Using immunoSEQ multiplex PCR, the repertoire was profiled, and TCRdb retains in-frame clones only, with some absent. The data hold a few hundred thousand clones, with around a tenth observed a single time. The sample taken for sequencing was central memory CD4+ T cells from blood. The receptors stem from a man aged 25 to 40 with type 1 diabetes. CDR3s include the opening cysteine and the closing phenylalanine or tryptophan.

CASSIRREGGQGNEQFF,17,TRBV7-9,TRBJ2-1
CASSEPGLAGPLYTQYF,17,TRBV10-2,TRBJ2-3
CASSHVGGDGSGANVLTF,18,TRBV4-3,TRBJ2-6
CSVSGTGVSVTQYF,14,TRBV29-1,TRBJ2-3
CASSYYRASTDTQYF,15,TRBV6-5,TRBJ2-3
CASSAMVSLNTEAFF,15,TRBV6-1,TRBJ1-1
CASSLGLGQGQETQYF,16,TRBV5-4,TRBJ2-5
CASSDPGLNNEQFF,14,TRBV6-1,TRBJ2-1
CASSYGTGRYQPQHF,15,TRBV6-6,TRBJ1-5
CASSIDGSNQPQHF,14,TRBV5-1,TRBJ1-5
CASSLGQGGTEAFF,14,TRBV28,TRBJ1-1
CASRRLQGPNEKLFF,15,TRBV27,TRBJ1-4
CASSAGRETGGYTF,14,TRBV2,TRBJ1-2
CASSKWGQGAKDEQYF,16,TRBV21-1,TRBJ2-7
CASSLVQRSGGYNEQFF,17,TRBV7-2,TRBJ2-1
CARIRQGLGEKLFF,14,TRBV2,TRBJ1-4
CASSRQGGDTEAFF,14,TRBV27,TRBJ1-1
CASTGQGGNQPQHF,14,TRBV19,TRBJ1-5
CASRGQRNTGELFF,14,TRBV4-3,TRBJ2-2
CASSQATGGIVENEQFF,17,TRBV5-1,TRBJ2-1
CASSSWTGRRDTQYF,15,TRBV13,TRBJ2-3
CASSLVQGVDEQFF,14,TRBV11-1,TRBJ2-1
CASSPGQGQETQYF,14,TRBV6-1,TRBJ2-5
CASSLLDANTEAFF,14,TRBV28,TRBJ1-1
CASSLASHSYEQYF,14,TRBV5-1,TRBJ2-7
CASSEGGGEQYF,12,TRBV2,TRBJ2-5
CASSEDNWEAYGYTF,15,TRBV6-1,TRBJ1-2
CASSEYVTSGYNEQFF,16,TRBV10-1,TRBJ2-1
CASSLDGGRYGYTF,14,TRBV11-1,TRBJ1-2
CASSIGQPNTEAFF,14,TRBV19,TRBJ1-1
CAISESTISGSSTDTQYF,18,TRBV10-3,TRBJ2-3
CASSSGLDEQYF,12,TRBV7-6,TRBJ2-7
CASSQALGRFTDTQYF,16,TRBV4-2,TRBJ2-3
CASSVVSSGLTDTQYF,16,TRBV9,TRBJ2-3
CASSLVRTGAWDEQFF,16,TRBV7-7,TRBJ2-1
CASSSRDRAEQYF,13,TRBV6-5,TRBJ2-7
CASSLGGSTDTQYF,14,TRBV11-2,TRBJ2-3
CASIQDSSYNEQFF,14,TRBV2,TRBJ2-1
CASSLDSSKNIQYF,14,TRBV11-3,TRBJ2-4
CASRETSYSYEQYF,14,TRBV6-6,TRBJ2-7
CASSSVGAGFQETQYF,16,TRBV28,TRBJ2-5
CASSPHRDEQYF,12,TRBV5-1,TRBJ2-7
CASSLGLDPDTQYF,14,TRBV18,TRBJ2-3
CASRLDRSTGELFF,14,TRBV19,TRBJ2-2
CASSLVGGSSYEQYF,15,TRBV7-2,TRBJ2-7
CASSFGALGQGYTF,14,TRBV7-2,TRBJ1-2